The 26 T cell receptor beta chains reported below all come from one sample, sequenced in a study of blood T cell repertoires in COVID-19. Sequenced by immunoSEQ multiplex PCR; TCRdb stores in-frame clones only, minus some. The table records more than 300,000 clones, around nine tenths of them present only once. Sequencing input: PBMCs or T cells enriched from blood (not recorded which). These receptors all come from a woman between 18 and 29 years old who had recovered from COVID-19.

The chain uses TRBV6-5 and TRBJ2-6; a weak D match, TRBD1 (5 bases). Trimming left V 8 bases short and J 0 bases short, with 5 bases between. CDR1 and CDR2 (germline): MNHEY, SVGAGI. The CDR3 is 13 amino acids. CDR3 bases: TGTGCCAGCGGGGCCTCTGGGGCCAACGTCCTGACTTTC. Translation gives CASGASGANVLTF.

The CDR3 DNA follows: TGTGCCAGCAGCCAAGTGGCGGGAACCGAGCAGTACTTC. Translating gives CASSQVAGTEQYF. This chain connects TRBV3-1 (or the pseudogene TRBV3-2) to TRBJ2-7; possible D gene TRBD2, 6 bases. The CDR3 runs 13 residues. Germline V gene sequence: CDR1 LGHDT, CDR2 YNNKEL (reference sequence). The ends were cut back, 1 base at V and 6 bases at J, with 10 bases in the middle.

The genes are TRBV5-1 and TRBJ2-7; 9 bases align to TRBD1. The junction had 6 bases not matched to a gene; V was cut back by 5 bases and J by 6 bases. Germline CDR1 and CDR2: SGHRS and YFSETQ. CDR3 size: 13 residues. The CDR3 region is CASSRTGEGEQYF. The DNA of the CDR3 is TGCGCCAGCAGTCGGACAGGGGAAGGCGAGCAGTACTTC.

J is TRBJ2-7 and V is TRBV7-2, with 7 bases matching TRBD2. J was trimmed by 5 bases and V by 2 bases; bases with no gene match: 6. This CDR3 is 14 amino acids long. CDR1 is SGHTA, CDR2 FQGNSA, per germline. CDR3 region: CASSLRQGGDEQYF. The CDR3 region has the DNA TGTGCCAGCAGCTTAAGGCAGGGAGGGGACGAGCAGTACTTC.

This clone was detected once. The chain employs TRBV27 and TRBJ1-6, with D uncertain. The CDR3 is 16 residues long. The germline V gene has CDR1 MNHEY and CDR2 SMNVEV (reference sequence). Trimming pared 5 bases from V and 5 bases from J, leaving 16 bases between. The DNA of the CDR3 is TGTGCCAGCAGTCTCCTCCTGACAAGAGATAATTCACCCCTCCACTTT. It specifies CASSLLLTRDNSPLHF.

The chain combines TRBV6-5 with TRBJ1-3; TRBD1 might be the D (6 bases). V lost 2 bases and J lost 7, with 15 bases in between. The CDR3 loop spans 15 amino acids. CDR1 is MNHEY and CDR2 is SVGAGI in the germline V gene. The CDR3 DNA reads as TGTGCCAGCAGTTACGAAACGGTTCAGGGGAACACCATATATTTT. Its translation: CASSYETVQGNTIYF.

The chain joins TRBV6-5 to TRBJ1-3; the D gene is possibly TRBD1 (5 bases). The CDR3 has 14 residues. Germline CDR1 and CDR2: MNHEY and SVGAGI. V gave up 5 bases and J gave up 0 bases, with 8 bases separating them. CDR3: CASSMDISGNTIYF. The CDR3 coding sequence is TGTGCCAGCAGTATGGACATCTCTGGAAACACCATATATTTT.

The chain carries TRBV4-2 and TRBJ1-3; TRBD1 might be the D (6 bases). The V gene lost 3 bases and the J gene lost 4 bases, with 16 bases spanning the gap. The germline CDR1 and CDR2 sequences are LGHNA and YNFKEQ. The CDR3 covers 16 residues. The DNA for the CDR3 is TGTGCCAGCAGCCAGGACCCCGACAGGTCCGGAAACACCATATATTTT. Translation gives CASSQDPDRSGNTIYF.

The chain recombines TRBV6-5 with TRBJ2-2, with D tentatively TRBD1 (5 bases). CDR1 MNHEY and CDR2 SVGAGI come from the germline V gene. Trimming removed 8 bases from V and 7 bases from J, with 11 bases in between. The CDR3 loop spans 12 amino acids. CDR3 region: CASPPDSGELFF. As DNA, the CDR3 is TGTGCCAGCCCACCCGACAGCGGGGAGCTGTTTTTT.

V is TRBV18 and J is TRBJ1-2, with TRBD1 matching 7 bases. Germline assignment: CDR1 KGHSH and CDR2 LQKENI. The CDR3 is 13 amino acids. Trimming took 0 bases from V and 5 from J; bases not matched to a gene: 0. The CDR3 here is CASSPPRGYGYTF. For the CDR3, the DNA is TGTGCCAGCTCACCACCCAGGGGGTATGGCTACACCTTC.

The V gene is TRBV2, the J gene TRBJ1-3; unclear D gene. CDR1 and CDR2 from the germline V gene are SNHLY and FYNNEI. Deletions cut 7 bases from V and 2 bases from J, with 9 bases between. The CDR3 sequence is 13 residues long. Here the CDR3 DNA reads TGTGCCAGCACCTCGAGGCCTGGAAACACCATATATTTT. This codes for CASTSRPGNTIYF.

The V gene is TRBV27, the J gene TRBJ1-3; maybe TRBD1 (5 bases). The CDR3 is made up of 15 amino acids. From germline, CDR1 is MNHEY and CDR2 SMNVEV (reference sequence). V lost 5 bases and J 7 bases, leaving 18 bases between the germline ends. This chain's CDR3 is CASSRGTSRSNTIYF. The CDR3 DNA reads as TGTGCCAGCAGTCGGGGGACCTCACGTTCGAACACCATATATTTT.

The rearrangement links TRBV5-1 to TRBJ2-5, with 11 bases identical to TRBD1. The CDR3 sequence is 16 residues long. V dropped 0 bases and J dropped 3; count of bases not matched to a gene: 4. Germline V gene sequence: CDR1 SGHRS, CDR2 YFSETQ. The CDR3 DNA reads TGCGCCAGCAGCTTGGTAGGGACAGGGGGTAAAGAGACCCAGTACTTC. As protein: CASSLVGTGGKETQYF. The whole variable domain, remainder taken from reference TRBV5-1 and TRBJ2-5, is KAGVTQTPRYLIKTRGQQVTLSCSPISGHRSVSWYQQTPGQGLQFLFEYFSETQRNKGNFPGRFSGRQFSNSRSEMNVSTLELGDSALYLCASSLVGTGGKETQYFGPGTRLLVL.

The chain is built from TRBV18 and TRBJ2-7; TRBD2 might be the D (6 bases). The CDR3 runs to 15 residues. Germline V gene lookup returns CDR1 KGHSH and CDR2 LQKENI. V dropped 2 bases and J dropped 3 bases, with 14 bases sitting between them. CDR3 coding DNA: TGTGCCAGCTCACCATGGGACGGGACTGGCTACGAGCAGTACTTC. Protein product: CASSPWDGTGYEQYF.

CDR3 residues: CASSLQTGPNEKLFF. CDR3 bases: TGTGCCAGCAGCCTTCAGACAGGACCTAATGAAAAACTGTTTTTT. This sequence joins TRBV3-1 (or the pseudogene TRBV3-2) and TRBJ1-4; a possible D gene is TRBD1 (6 bases). The V end was cut by 4 bases, the J end by 3 bases, with 12 bases between. The V gene's germline CDR1 is LGHDT and CDR2 YNNKEL (reference sequence). The CDR3 runs to 15 residues.

The V call is TRBV19, the J call TRBJ1-1; D gene ambiguous. The V end lost 6 bases, the J end lost 2 bases, and 7 bases lay between the germline ends. The CDR3 has 12 amino acids. CDR1 and CDR2 from the germline V gene are LNHDA and SQIVND (reference sequence). In DNA form, the CDR3 reads TGTGCCAGTAGCAACTTCAACACTGAAGCTTTCTTT. Encoded protein: CASSNFNTEAFF.

The CDR3 is CAWSVIQGAGGELFF. As DNA, the CDR3 is TGTGCCTGGAGTGTAATTCAGGGGGCCGGCGGGGAGCTGTTTTTT. The chain has TRBV30 and TRBJ2-2, with TRBD1 identical over 8 bases. The V gene's germline CDR1 is GTSNPN and CDR2 SVGIG (reference sequence). The V gene end was trimmed by 0 bases and the J gene end by 7 bases; junction bases not matched to a gene: 7. The CDR3 loop spans 15 amino acids.

V usage is TRBV28 and J usage is TRBJ1-2; D possibly corresponds to TRBD1 (5 bases). The ends were cut back, 9 bases at V and 2 bases at J, with 16 bases in the middle. The germline CDR1 and CDR2 sequences are MDHEN and SYDVKM. The CDR3 spans 14 residues. CDR3 residues: CASLTLGLNYGYTF. For the CDR3, the DNA is TGTGCCAGTCTGACCCTGGGACTCAACTATGGCTACACCTTC.

The V and J genes are TRBV7-2 and TRBJ2-7; no definite D call. This CDR3 is built from 14 residues. Trimming took 6 bases from V and 5 from J, leaving 17 bases between them. Looked up from germline, CDR1 is SGHTA and CDR2 is FQGNSA. In DNA, the CDR3 is TGTGCCAGCAGGCCTCCCACTGTTACCCACGAGCAGTACTTC. Its translation: CASRPPTVTHEQYF.

The gene calls are TRBV7-9 and TRBJ1-6; D is perhaps TRBD1 (5 bases). The germline V gene encodes CDR1 SEHNR and CDR2 FQNEAQ (reference sequence). The CDR3 totals 12 residues. V was trimmed by 1 base and J by 10 bases, leaving 5 bases between them. CDR3 protein: CASSLGQSPLHF. The CDR3 region has the DNA TGTGCCAGCAGCTTAGGACAGTCACCCCTCCACTTT.

The chain recombines TRBV5-1 with TRBJ1-4; 11 nucleotides align to TRBD1. Germline CDR1 SGHRS, CDR2 YFSETQ. The CDR3 sequence is 16 residues long. V gave up 0 bases and J gave up 7 bases; unmatched junction bases: 5. Here the CDR3 DNA reads TGCGCCAGCAGCTTGGGGACAGGGGGCGCGGGTGAAAAACTGTTTTTT. Translation gives CASSLGTGGAGEKLFF.

The J gene is TRBJ2-5, the V gene TRBV27; tentatively, D is TRBD2 (6 bases). This CDR3 comprises 13 residues. CDR1 MNHEY and CDR2 SMNVEV come from the germline V gene (reference sequence). Trimming took 8 bases from V and 1 from J, leaving 11 bases between them. Written as DNA, the CDR3 is TGTGCCAGCCGCGGGGAGCCCCAAGAGACCCAGTACTTC. It encodes CASRGEPQETQYF.

This clone was detected a few times. This chain connects TRBV28 to TRBJ1-3; TRBD1 is a possible D gene (5 bases). V dropped 3 bases and J dropped 4 bases, with 13 bases sitting between them. The CDR3 is 15 amino acids. Germline V CDR1 and CDR2: MDHEN, SYDVKM. The chain's CDR3 is CASSFKNRQGNTIYF. Written as DNA, the CDR3 is TGTGCCAGCAGTTTTAAGAACAGGCAGGGAAACACCATATATTTT.

The chain links TRBV6-2 or TRBV6-3 to TRBJ1-1, with 7 bases aligning to TRBD1. V dropped 6 bases and J dropped 11; count of bases not matched to a gene: 6. Germline V gives CDR1 MNHEY, CDR2 SVGEGT. This CDR3 spans 11 amino acids. For the CDR3, the DNA is TGTGCCAGCAGCACCGACAGGGAGGCTTTCTTT. It specifies CASSTDREAFF.

J is TRBJ2-1 and V is TRBV18; 10 bases agree with TRBD2. The V and J ends lost 3 bases and 2 bases, in that order; junction bases with no gene match: 1. This CDR3 region has 15 residues. Germline V lookup: CDR1 KGHSH, CDR2 LQKENI. CDR3 amino acids: CASSPLAGAYNEQFF. In DNA form, the CDR3 reads TGTGCCAGCTCACCTCTAGCGGGGGCCTACAATGAGCAGTTCTTC.

Note on this clone: Different DNA sequences within this sample yield the same CDR3. This sequence joins TRBV7-6 and TRBJ2-1, with 7 bases that match TRBD1. Germline CDR1 reads SGHVS; CDR2 reads FNYEAQ. V dropped 0 bases and J dropped 4; count of bases not matched to a gene: 3. CDR3 length equals 15 residues. The CDR3 DNA is TGTGCCAGCAGCTTAGCAGGGGGCCCTTACAATGAGCAGTTCTTC. It is translated as CASSLAGGPYNEQFF.